A single T cell receptor beta chain is shown here with its context. From germline, CDR1 is SGDLS and CDR2 YYNGEE. Trimming removed 4 bases from V and 0 bases from J, with 14 bases in between. This CDR3 comprises 16 residues. These data come from a study of blood T cell repertoires in COVID-19. Across the whole study: Sources were T cells, B-cell-depleted T cells, or PBMCs; the material itself was cDNA or gDNA.

Methods used by the authors: For nucleated cells, counts were estimated from reference gene primer amplification. Data came from immunoSEQ multiplex PCR; TCRdb stores just in-frame clones and leaves some out. V and J calls and clone size are those listed in that table; D and trimming were worked out from the DNA. The data show 170,000 or so clones, with roughly 84% seen just once and roughly 7.3% held by the top ten. This study enrolled people aged about 18 to 100 from about 24 US geographic areas. This TCR came from a woman aged 45-60 years who had recovered from COVID-19. The chain recombines TRBV9 with TRBJ1-3, with a possible D match to TRBD1 (5 bases). Input material: PBMCs or T cells enriched from blood (not recorded which). The CDR3 loop is CASSSDGGVSGNTIYF. CDR3 bases: TGTGCCAGCAGCTCGGACGGAGGGGTCTCTGGAAACACCATATATTTT.